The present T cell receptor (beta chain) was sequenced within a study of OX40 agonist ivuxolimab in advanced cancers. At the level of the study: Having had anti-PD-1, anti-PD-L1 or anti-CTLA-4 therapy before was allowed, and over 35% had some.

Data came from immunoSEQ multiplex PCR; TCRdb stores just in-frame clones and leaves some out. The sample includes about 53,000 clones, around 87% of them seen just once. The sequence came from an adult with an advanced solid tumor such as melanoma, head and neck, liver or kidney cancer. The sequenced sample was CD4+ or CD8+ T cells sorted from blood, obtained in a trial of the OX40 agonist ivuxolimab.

The chain's CDR3 is CASMRTGSSYEQYF. In DNA, the CDR3 is TGTGCCAGTATGAGGACAGGGAGCTCCTACGAGCAGTACTTC. J is TRBJ2-7 and V is TRBV19, with 8 bases aligning to TRBD1. Trimming at V came to 7 bases and at J to 0 bases, leaving 5 bases not matched to a gene. Germline V lookup: CDR1 LNHDA, CDR2 SQIVND (reference sequence). The CDR3 extends over 14 amino acids.